Listed below are T cell receptor beta chains from one sample, sequenced in a study of vaccination and CD4 T cells after COVID-19. Their recognized antigens are unknown. TCRdb redid the calling of the PCR reads with MiXCR, one entry per CDR3 protein. The sample holds roughly 10,000 distinct CDR3 sequences, around 30% seen once. Sequencing used CD4+ T cells from blood, cultured in vitro, obtained after SARS-CoV-2 vaccination. The receptor set was obtained from a human donor who had recovered from COVID-19. The CDR3 runs from the conserved cysteine through the conserved F or W. A D gene is named only where the DNA matches it firmly. Only some rows state a clone size, as once, few, many or a class for expanded clones.

>TRBJ1-2|TRBV7-2|TRBD1|few
TGTGCCAGCAGCTTAGGGGGGACAGAAGCTAACTATGGCTACACCTTC
CASSLGGTEANYGYTF
>TRBJ2-2|TRBV20-1|TRBD2|-
TGCAGTGCTAGCGGTAGCGGGAGAGCCGGCGAAAACACCGGGGAGCTGTTTTTT
CSASGSGRAGENTGELFF
>TRBJ2-7|TRBV30|-|-
TGTGCCTGGAGTTTTAGGGGGGGCGAGCAGTACTTC
CAWSFRGGEQYF
>TRBJ1-5|TRBV19|-|few
TGTGCCAGTAGTAGGCGGGATAACAATCAGCCCCAGCATTTT
CASSRRDNNQPQHF
>TRBJ2-3|TRBV5-4|TRBD2|-
TGTGCCAGCAGCTTGGTGACTAGCCGGAGCACAGATACGCAGTATTTT
CASSLVTSRSTDTQYF
>TRBJ2-7|TRBV11-2|TRBD1|few
TGTGCCAGCAGCCAAAGACAGGGGCTGGGGGAGCAGTACTTC
CASSQRQGLGEQYF
>TRBJ1-5|TRBV24-1|-|-
TGTGCCACCAGTGATTCAAGGGGATATAGCAATCAGCCCCAGCATTTT
CATSDSRGYSNQPQHF
>TRBJ2-5|TRBV20-1|-|medium-sized
TGCAGTGCCCCCCCGTGGGGGGGCAGGGGAGAGACCCAGTACTTC
CSAPPWGGRGETQYF
>TRBJ1-1|TRBV30|-|once
TGTGGCTCCCTGGGGCCCTTGAACACTGAAGCTTTCTTT
CGSLGPLNTEAFF
>TRBJ2-7|TRBV7-2|TRBD1|-
TGTGCCAGCGCCAGACAGGGGGTCTACGAGCAGTACTTC
CASARQGVYEQYF
>TRBJ2-7|TRBV18|-|-
TGTGCCAGCTCCCTGGCAGGCTACGAGCAGTACTTC
CASSLAGYEQYF
>TRBJ1-1|TRBV7-3|-|few
TGTGCCAGCAGCTTAACCGCGGATTTTTCTTCTGAAGCTTTCTTT
CASSLTADFSSEAFF
>TRBJ1-1|TRBV28|TRBD1|few
TGTCTATCGGGACAGCGCATGAACACTGAAGCTTTCTTT
CLSGQRMNTEAFF
>TRBJ2-4|TRBV5-3|TRBD2|-
TGTGCCAGAAGCTTGGGGCTAGCGGAGTCCAAAAACATTCAGTACTTC
CARSLGLAESKNIQYF
>TRBJ2-7|TRBV6-1|TRBD2|-
TGTGCCAGCAGGAGGACTAGCGGGACCTACGAGCAGTACTTC
CASRRTSGTYEQYF
>TRBJ2-7|TRBV7-9|-|-
TGTGCCAGCAGCTTAAGCGACGTGAGGGACGCCACCTACGAGCAGTACTTC
CASSLSDVRDATYEQYF
>TRBJ1-1|TRBV25-1|-|-
TGTGCCAGCAGTGAATTGGGGGCCCTGAACACTGAAGCTTTCTTT
CASSELGALNTEAFF
>TRBJ2-4|TRBV27|TRBD2|-
TGTGCCAGCAGTTCCTCCTGGGGGGGACTAGGGGGTGTCTACTTC
CASSSSWGGLGGVYF
>TRBJ1-2|TRBV5-1|TRBD1|few
TGCGCCAGCAGCTTGAGGGGGCGATCATCTGGCTACACCTTC
CASSLRGRSSGYTF
>TRBJ1-5|TRBV20-1|-|-
TGCAGTGCGGGATTTTATAGCAATCAGCCCCAGCATTTT
CSAGFYSNQPQHF
>TRBJ1-2|TRBV14|-|-
TGTGCCAGCAGCAAGTACGAAAACTATGGCTACACCTTC
CASSKYENYGYTF
>TRBJ2-1|TRBV6-2/TRBV6-3|-|-
TGTGCCAGCAGTTACCCCGTAAATGAGCAGTTCTTC
CASSYPVNEQFF
>TRBJ1-2|TRBV19|-|-
TGTGCCAGTAGTCCCGGTGGGGGACTTTATGGCTACACCTTC
CASSPGGGLYGYTF
>TRBJ1-1|TRBV27|-|-
TGTGCCAGCAGTAGTAAGACCGCACCTAACACTGAAGCTTTCTTT
CASSSKTAPNTEAFF
>TRBJ2-1|TRBV7-8|TRBD2|few
TGTGCCAGCAGCCTTCGGAGGCGGGAGGGCCCGAGGGAGCAGTTCTTC
CASSLRRREGPREQFF
>TRBJ1-2|TRBV12-3/TRBV12-4|-|-
TGTGCCAGCAGTAATTATAGGCTTCGGCAGGGATCAAACTATGGCTACACCTTC
CASSNYRLRQGSNYGYTF
>TRBJ2-5|TRBV7-2|-|medium-sized
TGTGCCAGCACCAAGACAGCCGCAGGGACCCAGTACTTC
CASTKTAAGTQYF
>TRBJ1-5|TRBV19|-|-
TGTGCCAGTAGTGCCCAGGAGATCGTCAATCAGCCCCAGCATTTT
CASSAQEIVNQPQHF
>TRBJ1-2|TRBV20-1|TRBD1|-
TGCAGTGCTAGGGGACAGGGGATGTGGGGCTACACCTTC
CSARGQGMWGYTF
>TRBJ2-7|TRBV6-2/TRBV6-3|TRBD1|-
TGTGCCAGCAGTTTACCTTTTACGACAGGGCCCTACGAGCAGTACTTC
CASSLPFTTGPYEQYF
>TRBJ2-5|TRBV20-1|TRBD2|-
TGCAGTGCTAGAGGGGGCCTAGCGGGACCCCGGTTAAACCAAGAGACCCAGTACTTC
CSARGGLAGPRLNQETQYF
>TRBJ1-4|TRBV28|-|-
TGTGCCAGCAGTTTGGGGGGGACGGAGGGCGAAAAACTGTTTTTT
CASSLGGTEGEKLFF
>TRBJ1-2|TRBV28|-|-
TGTGCCAGCAGTTTGGGGGGAGGCTATGGCTACACCTTC
CASSLGGGYGYTF
>TRBJ1-1|TRBV7-9|TRBD1|-
TGTGCCAGCAGCTTGACAGACAGGACAGGGGGCATGTGGGCTTTCTTT
CASSLTDRTGGMWAFF
>TRBJ2-5|TRBV19|-|-
TGTGCCAGTAGTATAGGGTTTGGGAGCGACCAAGAGACCCAGTACTTC
CASSIGFGSDQETQYF
>TRBJ1-5|TRBV7-9|-|-
TGTGCCAGCAGTTCAGGGGATCAGCCCCAGCATTTT
CASSSGDQPQHF
>TRBJ2-3|TRBV2|TRBD2|few
TGTGCCAGCAGTAGACTAGCGGGAGGCACAGATACGCAGTATTTT
CASSRLAGGTDTQYF
>TRBJ2-2|TRBV2|TRBD1|-
TGTGCCAGCAGTACCGGGACAGCAGCACGGGGCGGGGAGCTGTTTTTT
CASSTGTAARGGELFF